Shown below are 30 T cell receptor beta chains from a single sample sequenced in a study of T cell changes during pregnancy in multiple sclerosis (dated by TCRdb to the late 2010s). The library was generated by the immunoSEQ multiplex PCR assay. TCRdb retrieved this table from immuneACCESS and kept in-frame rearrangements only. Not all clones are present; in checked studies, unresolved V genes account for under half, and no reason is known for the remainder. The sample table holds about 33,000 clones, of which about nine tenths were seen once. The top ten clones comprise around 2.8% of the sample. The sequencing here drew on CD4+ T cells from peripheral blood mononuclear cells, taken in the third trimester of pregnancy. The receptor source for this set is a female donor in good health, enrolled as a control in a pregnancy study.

Written as DNA, the CDR3 is TGTGCCAGCAGTGAAATGGGTGCAGGCCGCGCTGGCTACACCTTC. Translation: CASSEMGAGRAGYTF. This chain uses TRBV6-1 with TRBJ1-2, with D hard to call. This CDR3 has 15 amino acids. Germline V CDR1 and CDR2: MNHNS, SASEGT. V gave up 2 bases and J gave up 7 bases, with 17 bases separating them.

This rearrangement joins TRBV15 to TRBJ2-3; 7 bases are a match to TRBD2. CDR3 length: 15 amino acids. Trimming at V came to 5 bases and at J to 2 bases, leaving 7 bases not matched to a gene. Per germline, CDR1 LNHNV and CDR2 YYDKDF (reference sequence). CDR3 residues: CATSDGGEHTDTQYF. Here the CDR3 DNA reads TGTGCCACCAGCGATGGGGGGGAACACACAGATACGCAGTATTTT.

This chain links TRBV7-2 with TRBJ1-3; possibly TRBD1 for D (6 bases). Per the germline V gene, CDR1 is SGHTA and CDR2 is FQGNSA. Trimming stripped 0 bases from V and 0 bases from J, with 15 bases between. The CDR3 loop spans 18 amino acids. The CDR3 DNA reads TGTGCCAGCAGCTTAGCAGCAGGGGCGACCCGCTCTGGAAACACCATATATTTT. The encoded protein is CASSLAAGATRSGNTIYF.

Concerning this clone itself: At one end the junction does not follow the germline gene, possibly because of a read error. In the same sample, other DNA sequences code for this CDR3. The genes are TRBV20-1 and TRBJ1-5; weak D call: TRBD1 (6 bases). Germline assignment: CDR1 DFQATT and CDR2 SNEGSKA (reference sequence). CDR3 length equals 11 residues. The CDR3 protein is CSTGGHQPQHF. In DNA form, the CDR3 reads TGCAGTACGGGGGGCCATCAGCCTCAGCATTTT.

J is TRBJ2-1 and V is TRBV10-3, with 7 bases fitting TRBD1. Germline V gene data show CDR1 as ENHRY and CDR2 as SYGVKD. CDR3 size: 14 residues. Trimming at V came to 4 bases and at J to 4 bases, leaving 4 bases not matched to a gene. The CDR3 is CAISAGTDYNEQFF. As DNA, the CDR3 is TGTGCCATCAGTGCCGGGACAGATTACAATGAGCAGTTCTTC.

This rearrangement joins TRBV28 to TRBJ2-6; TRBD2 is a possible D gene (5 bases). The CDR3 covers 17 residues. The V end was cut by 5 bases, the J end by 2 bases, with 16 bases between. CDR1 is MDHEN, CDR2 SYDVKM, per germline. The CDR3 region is CASSPRTGFPGANVLTF. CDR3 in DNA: TGTGCCAGCAGTCCACGGACGGGGTTCCCTGGGGCCAACGTCCTGACTTTC.

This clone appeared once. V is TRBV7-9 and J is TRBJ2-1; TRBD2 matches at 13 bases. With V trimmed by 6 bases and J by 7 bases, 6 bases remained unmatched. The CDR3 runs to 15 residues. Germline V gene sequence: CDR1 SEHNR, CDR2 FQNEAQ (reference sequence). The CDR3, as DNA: TGTGCCAGCAGTCCCCGGGGACTAGCGGGAAATGAGCAGTTCTTC. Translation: CASSPRGLAGNEQFF.

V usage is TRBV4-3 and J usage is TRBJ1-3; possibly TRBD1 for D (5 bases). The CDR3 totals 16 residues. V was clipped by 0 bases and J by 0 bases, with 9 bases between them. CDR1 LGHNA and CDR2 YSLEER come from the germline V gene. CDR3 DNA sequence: TGCGCCAGCAGCCAAGATAATGACAGCTCTGGAAACACCATATATTTT. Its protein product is CASSQDNDSSGNTIYF.

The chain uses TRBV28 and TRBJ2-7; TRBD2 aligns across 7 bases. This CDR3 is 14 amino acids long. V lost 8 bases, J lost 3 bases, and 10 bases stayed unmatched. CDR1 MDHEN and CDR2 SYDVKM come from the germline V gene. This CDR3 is CASLDASGNYEQYF. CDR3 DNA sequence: TGTGCCAGCCTCGATGCAAGCGGGAACTACGAGCAGTACTTC. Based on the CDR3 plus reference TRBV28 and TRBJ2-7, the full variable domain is DVKVTQSSRYLVKRTGEKVFLECVQDMDHENMFWYRQDPGLGLRLIYFSYDVKMKEKGDIPEGYSVSREKKERFSLILESASTNQTSMYLCASLDASGNYEQYFGPGTRLTVT.

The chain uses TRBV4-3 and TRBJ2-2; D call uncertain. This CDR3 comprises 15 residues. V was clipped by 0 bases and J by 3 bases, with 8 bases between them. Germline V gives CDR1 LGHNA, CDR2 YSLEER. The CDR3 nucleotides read TGCGCCAGCAGCCAAGATAGACTTCACACCGGGGAGCTGTTTTTT. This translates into CASSQDRLHTGELFF.

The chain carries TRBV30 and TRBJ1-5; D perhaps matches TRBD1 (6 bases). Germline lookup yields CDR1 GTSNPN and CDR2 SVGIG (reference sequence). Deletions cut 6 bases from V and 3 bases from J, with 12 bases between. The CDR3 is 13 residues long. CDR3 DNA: TGTGCCTGCCAGGGGAGTTACAATCAGCCCCAGCATTTT. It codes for CACQGSYNQPQHF.

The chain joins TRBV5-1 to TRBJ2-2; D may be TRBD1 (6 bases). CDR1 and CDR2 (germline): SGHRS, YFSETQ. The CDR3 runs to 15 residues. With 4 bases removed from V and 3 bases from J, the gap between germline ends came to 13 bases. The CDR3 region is CASSPNRVDTGELFF. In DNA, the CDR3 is TGCGCCAGCAGCCCCAACAGGGTCGACACCGGGGAGCTGTTTTTT.

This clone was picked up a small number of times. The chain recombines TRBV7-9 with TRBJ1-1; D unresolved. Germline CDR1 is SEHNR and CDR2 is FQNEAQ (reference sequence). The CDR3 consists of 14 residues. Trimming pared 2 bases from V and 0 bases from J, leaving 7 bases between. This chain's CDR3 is CASSLNSLNTEAFF. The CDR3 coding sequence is TGTGCCAGCAGCTTAAACAGTTTGAACACTGAAGCTTTCTTT.

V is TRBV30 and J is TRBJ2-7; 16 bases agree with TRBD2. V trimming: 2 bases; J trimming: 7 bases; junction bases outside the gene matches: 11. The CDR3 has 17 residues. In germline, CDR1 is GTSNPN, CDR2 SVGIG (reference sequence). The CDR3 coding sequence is TGTGCCTGGAGTCGGGCCCGGGGACTAGCGGGAGGGTTAGAGCAGTACTTC. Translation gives CAWSRARGLAGGLEQYF.

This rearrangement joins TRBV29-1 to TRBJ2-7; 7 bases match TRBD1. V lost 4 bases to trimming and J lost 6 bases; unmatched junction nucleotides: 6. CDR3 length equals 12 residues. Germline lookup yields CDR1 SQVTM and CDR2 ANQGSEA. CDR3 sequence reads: CSVGARDSEQYF. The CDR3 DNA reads TGCAGCGTTGGCGCCAGGGACAGCGAGCAGTACTTC.

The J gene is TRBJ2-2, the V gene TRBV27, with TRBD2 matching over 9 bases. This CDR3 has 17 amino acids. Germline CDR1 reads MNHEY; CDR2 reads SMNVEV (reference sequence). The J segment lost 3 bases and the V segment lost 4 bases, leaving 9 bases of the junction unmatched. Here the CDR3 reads CASSSRVAGEYTGELFF. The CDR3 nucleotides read TGTGCCAGCAGTTCTAGGGTAGCGGGGGAATACACCGGGGAGCTGTTTTTT.

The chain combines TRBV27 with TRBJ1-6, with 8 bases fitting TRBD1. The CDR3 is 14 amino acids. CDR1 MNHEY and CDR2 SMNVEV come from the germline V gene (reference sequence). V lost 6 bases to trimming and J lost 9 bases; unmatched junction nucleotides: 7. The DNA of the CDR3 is TGTGCCAGCAGATCGGCACAGGGGGTTTCACCCCTCCACTTT. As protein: CASRSAQGVSPLHF.

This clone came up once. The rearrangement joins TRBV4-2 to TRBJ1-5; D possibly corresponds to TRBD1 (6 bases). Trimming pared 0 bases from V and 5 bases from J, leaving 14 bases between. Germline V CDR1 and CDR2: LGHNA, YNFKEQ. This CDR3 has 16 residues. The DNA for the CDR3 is TGTGCCAGCAGCCAAGATGCAGGACAGTACCATCAGCCCCAGCATTTT. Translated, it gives CASSQDAGQYHQPQHF.

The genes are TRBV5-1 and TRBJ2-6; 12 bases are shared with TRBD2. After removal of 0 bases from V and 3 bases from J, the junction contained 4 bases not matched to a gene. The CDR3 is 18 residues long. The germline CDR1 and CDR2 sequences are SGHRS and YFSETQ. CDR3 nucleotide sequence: TGCGCCAGCAGCTTGGCGGCTAGCGGGAGGGGTGGGGCCAACGTCCTGACTTTC. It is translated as CASSLAASGRGGANVLTF.

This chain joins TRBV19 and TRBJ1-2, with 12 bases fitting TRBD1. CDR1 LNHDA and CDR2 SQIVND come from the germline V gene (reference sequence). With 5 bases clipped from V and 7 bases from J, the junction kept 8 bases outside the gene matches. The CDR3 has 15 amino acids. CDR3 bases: TGTGCCAGTAGTCCCTCGGGACAGGGGGCCTTTGGCTACACCTTC. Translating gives CASSPSGQGAFGYTF.

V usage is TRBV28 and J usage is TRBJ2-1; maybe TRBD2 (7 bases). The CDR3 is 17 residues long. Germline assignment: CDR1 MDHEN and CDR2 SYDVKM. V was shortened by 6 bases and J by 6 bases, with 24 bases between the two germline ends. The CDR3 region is CASRRGGGPVGFNEQFF. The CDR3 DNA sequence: TGTGCCAGCAGAAGGGGGGGCGGGCCGGTGGGGTTCAATGAGCAGTTCTTC.

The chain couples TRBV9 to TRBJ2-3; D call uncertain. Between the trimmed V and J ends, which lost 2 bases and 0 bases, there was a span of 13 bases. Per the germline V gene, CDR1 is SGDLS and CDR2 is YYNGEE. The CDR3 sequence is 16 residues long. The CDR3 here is CASSVFAVISTDTQYF. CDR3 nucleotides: TGTGCCAGCAGCGTGTTTGCGGTCATTAGCACAGATACGCAGTATTTT. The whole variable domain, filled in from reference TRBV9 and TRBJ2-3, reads DSGVTQTPKHLITATGQRVTLRCSPRSGDLSVYWYQQSLDQGLQFLIQYYNGEERAKGNILERFSAQQFPDLHSELNLSSLELGDSALYFCASSVFAVISTDTQYFGPGTRLTVL.

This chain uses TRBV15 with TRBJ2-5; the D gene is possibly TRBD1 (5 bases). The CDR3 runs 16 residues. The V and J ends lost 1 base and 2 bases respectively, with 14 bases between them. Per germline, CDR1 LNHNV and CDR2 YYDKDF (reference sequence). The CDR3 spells CATSRGGRRTQETQYF. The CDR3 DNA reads TGTGCCACCAGCAGAGGGGGCCGGCGGACACAAGAGACCCAGTACTTC.

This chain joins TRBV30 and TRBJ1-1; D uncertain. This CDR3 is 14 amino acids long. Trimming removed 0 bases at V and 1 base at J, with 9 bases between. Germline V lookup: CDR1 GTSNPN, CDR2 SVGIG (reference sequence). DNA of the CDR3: TGTGCCTGGAGTGTACGGGGAAAGAACACTGAAGCTTTCTTT. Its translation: CAWSVRGKNTEAFF.

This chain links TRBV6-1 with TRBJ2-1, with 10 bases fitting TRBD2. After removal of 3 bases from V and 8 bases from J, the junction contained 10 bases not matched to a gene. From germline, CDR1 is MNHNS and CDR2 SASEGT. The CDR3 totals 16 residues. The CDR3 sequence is CASSDPSGRGFDEQFF. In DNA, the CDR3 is TGTGCCAGCAGTGACCCTAGCGGGAGAGGGTTCGATGAGCAGTTCTTC.

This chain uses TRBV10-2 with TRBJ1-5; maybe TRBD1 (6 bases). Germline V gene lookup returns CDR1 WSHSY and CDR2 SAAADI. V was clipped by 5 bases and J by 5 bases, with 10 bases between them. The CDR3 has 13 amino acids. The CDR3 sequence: CASSNRVHQPQHF. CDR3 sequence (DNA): TGCGCCAGCAGTAACAGGGTGCATCAGCCCCAGCATTTT.

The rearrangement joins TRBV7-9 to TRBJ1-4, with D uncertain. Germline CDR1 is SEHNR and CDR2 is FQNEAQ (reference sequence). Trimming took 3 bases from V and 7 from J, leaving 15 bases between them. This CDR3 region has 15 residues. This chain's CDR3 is CASSFGRGSGEKLFF. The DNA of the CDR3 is TGTGCCAGCAGCTTTGGTCGGGGTTCAGGTGAAAAACTGTTTTTT.

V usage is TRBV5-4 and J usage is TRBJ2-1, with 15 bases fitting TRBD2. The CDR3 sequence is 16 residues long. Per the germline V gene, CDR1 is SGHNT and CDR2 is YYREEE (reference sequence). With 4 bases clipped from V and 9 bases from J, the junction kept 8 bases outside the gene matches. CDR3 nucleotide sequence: TGTGCCAGCAGCCCCGGGACTAGCGGGAGGAATGGTGAGCAGTTCTTC. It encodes CASSPGTSGRNGEQFF.

CDR3 bases: TGTGCCAGTACCACTCCCGGGACAGGGGATCGTAAACTGTTTTTT. As protein: CASTTPGTGDRKLFF. V gene TRBV28 combines with J gene TRBJ1-4, with 10 bases aligning to TRBD1. Germline loops: CDR1 MDHEN, CDR2 SYDVKM. J gave up 11 bases and V 9 bases, and 15 bases lay outside the gene matches. This CDR3 contains 15 residues.

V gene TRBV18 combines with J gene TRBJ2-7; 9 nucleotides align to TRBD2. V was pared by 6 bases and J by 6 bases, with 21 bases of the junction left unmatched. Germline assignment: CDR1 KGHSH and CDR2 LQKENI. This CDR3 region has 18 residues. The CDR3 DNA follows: TGTGCCAGCTCCCCCACACGGGGAACGCGGGGGGGAGGGCCCGAGCAGTACTTC. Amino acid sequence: CASSPTRGTRGGGPEQYF. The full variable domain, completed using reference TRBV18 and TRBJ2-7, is NAGVMQNPRHLVRRRGQEARLRCSPMKGHSHVYWYRQLPEEGLKFMVYLQKENIIDESGMPKERFSAEFPKEGPSILRIQQVVRGDSAAYFCASSPTRGTRGGGPEQYFGPGTRLTVT.